This TCR beta chain was profiled in a study of beta chain features in type 1 diabetes. For the study at large: The patients were much like the healthy donors in age, gender and cell yields.

General study findings and limits: Among all four CD4+ subsets, Type 1 diabetes patients had TCRB CDR3s that were moderately but significantly shorter. Patients showed naive, central memory and Treg TCRB repertoires that appeared more similar than those of healthy donors. More deletions and fewer insertions at VDJ junctions were seen in type 1 diabetes patients.

Worth noting for this clone: The antigen is not known. Other DNA sequences in this specimen translate into the identical CDR3.

Each of the CD4+ naive, central memory, regulatory and stem cell-like memory populations was sorted via CD45RO/CCR7/CD25/CD127/CD95/CD27. Of the isolated RNA, all was reverse transcribed, and so the sequenced material was expressed TCRB transcripts. Sequencing used immunoSEQ multiplex PCR; TCRdb keeps in-frame clones, though not all of them. Counted here are about 230,000 clones, 16% occurring once; the ten biggest clones make up 0.065% to 0.1%. This sequence was found in a young man with type 1 diabetes. Sequenced input: naive CD4+ T cells from blood.

CDR3 amino acids: CASSFQGGQETQYF. The CDR3 coding sequence is TGTGCCAGCAGCTTCCAAGGAGGCCAAGAGACCCAGTACTTC. The chain uses TRBV7-2 and TRBJ2-5; D may be TRBD2 (5 bases). From germline, CDR1 is SGHTA and CDR2 FQGNSA. Trimming took off 3 bases at V and 1 base at J, with 9 bases between the two ends. This CDR3 spans 14 amino acids.